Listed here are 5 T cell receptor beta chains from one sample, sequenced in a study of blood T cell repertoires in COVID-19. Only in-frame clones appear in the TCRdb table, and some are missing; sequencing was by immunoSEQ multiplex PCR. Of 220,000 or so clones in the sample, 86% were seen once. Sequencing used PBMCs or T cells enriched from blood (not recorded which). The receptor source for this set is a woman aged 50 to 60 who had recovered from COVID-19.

In DNA form, the CDR3 reads TGTGCCACCGCCGGGACAGGGGCGATCAATCAGCCCCAGCATTTT. Amino acid sequence: CATAGTGAINQPQHF. V is TRBV24-1 and J is TRBJ1-5, with TRBD1 matching 10 bases. The CDR3 has 15 residues. The germline CDR1 and CDR2 sequences are KGHDR and SFDVKD. V gave up 9 bases and J gave up 3 bases; unmatched junction bases: 7.

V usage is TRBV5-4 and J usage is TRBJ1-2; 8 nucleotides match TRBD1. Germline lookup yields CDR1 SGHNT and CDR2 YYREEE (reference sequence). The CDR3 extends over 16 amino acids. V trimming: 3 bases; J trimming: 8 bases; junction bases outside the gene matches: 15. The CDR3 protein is CASSSTGARELWGYTF. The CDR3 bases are TGTGCCAGCAGCTCGACAGGGGCCAGGGAACTATGGGGCTACACCTTC.

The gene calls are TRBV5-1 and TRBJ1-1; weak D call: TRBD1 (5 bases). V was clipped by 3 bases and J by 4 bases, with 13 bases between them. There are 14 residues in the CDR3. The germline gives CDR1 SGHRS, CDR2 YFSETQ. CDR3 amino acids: CASSSGHQSTEAFF. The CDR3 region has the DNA TGCGCCAGCAGCTCCGGACACCAAAGCACTGAAGCTTTCTTT.

The CDR3 region has the DNA TGTGCCAGTAGTATGGGACAGGCAAATCAGCCCCAGCATTTT. The encoded protein is CASSMGQANQPQHF. The rearrangement links TRBV19 to TRBJ1-5, with TRBD1 matching over 8 bases. After removal of 3 bases from V and 4 bases from J, the junction contained 2 bases not matched to a gene. The CDR3 runs 14 residues. The V gene's germline CDR1 is LNHDA and CDR2 SQIVND (reference sequence).

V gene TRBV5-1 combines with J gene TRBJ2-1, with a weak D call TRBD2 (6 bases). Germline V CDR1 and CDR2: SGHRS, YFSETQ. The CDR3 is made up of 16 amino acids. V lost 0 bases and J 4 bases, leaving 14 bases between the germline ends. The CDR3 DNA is TGCGCCAGCAGCTTGGGACTAGGGTTTGTGTACAATGAGCAGTTCTTC. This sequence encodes CASSLGLGFVYNEQFF. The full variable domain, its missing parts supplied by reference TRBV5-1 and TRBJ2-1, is KAGVTQTPRYLIKTRGQQVTLSCSPISGHRSVSWYQQTPGQGLQFLFEYFSETQRNKGNFPGRFSGRQFSNSRSEMNVSTLELGDSALYLCASSLGLGFVYNEQFFGPGTRLTVL.